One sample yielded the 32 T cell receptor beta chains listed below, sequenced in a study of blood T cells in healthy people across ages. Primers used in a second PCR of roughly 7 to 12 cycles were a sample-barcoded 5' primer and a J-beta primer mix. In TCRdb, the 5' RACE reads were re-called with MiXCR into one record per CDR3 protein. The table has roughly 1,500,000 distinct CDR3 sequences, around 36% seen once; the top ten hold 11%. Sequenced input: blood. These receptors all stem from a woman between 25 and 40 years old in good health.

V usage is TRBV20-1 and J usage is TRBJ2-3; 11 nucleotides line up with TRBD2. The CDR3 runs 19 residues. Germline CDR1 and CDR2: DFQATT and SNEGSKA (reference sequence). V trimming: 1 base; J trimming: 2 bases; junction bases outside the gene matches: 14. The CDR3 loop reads CSARAGGSGRASFTDTQYF. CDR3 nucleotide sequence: TGCAGTGCTAGAGCAGGAGGTAGCGGGAGGGCGTCTTTCACAGATACGCAGTATTTT.

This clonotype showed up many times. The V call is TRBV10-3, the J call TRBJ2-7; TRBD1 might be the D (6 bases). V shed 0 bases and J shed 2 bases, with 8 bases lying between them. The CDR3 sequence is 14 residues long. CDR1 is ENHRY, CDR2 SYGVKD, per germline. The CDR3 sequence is CAISESGGPYEQYF. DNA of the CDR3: TGTGCCATCAGTGAGTCAGGGGGACCCTACGAGCAGTACTTC.

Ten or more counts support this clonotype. The CDR3 DNA is TGTGCCAGCAGCTTTAGACTAGCGGCCTTCCCGGATGAGCAGTTCTTC. Its protein product is CASSFRLAAFPDEQFF. This chain links TRBV7-6 with TRBJ2-1, with 9 bases identical to TRBD2. Per the germline V gene, CDR1 is SGHVS and CDR2 is FNYEAQ. The junction had 11 bases not matched to a gene; V was cut back by 3 bases and J by 8 bases. This CDR3 comprises 16 residues.

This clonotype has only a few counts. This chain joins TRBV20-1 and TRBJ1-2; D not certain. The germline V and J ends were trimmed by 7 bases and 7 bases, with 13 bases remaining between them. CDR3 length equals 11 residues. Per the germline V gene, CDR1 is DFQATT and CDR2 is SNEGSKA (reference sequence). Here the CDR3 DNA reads TGCAGTGTTAGCCCTGCTAGTGGCTACACCTTC. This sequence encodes CSVSPASGYTF.

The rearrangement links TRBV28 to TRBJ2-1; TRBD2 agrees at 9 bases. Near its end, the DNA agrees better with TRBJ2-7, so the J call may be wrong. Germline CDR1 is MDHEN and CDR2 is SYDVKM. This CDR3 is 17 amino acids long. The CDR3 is CASSTTAGGGSYNEQYF. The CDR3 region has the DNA TGTGCCAGCAGTACCACAGCGGGAGGAGGGTCCTACAATGAGCAGTACTTC.

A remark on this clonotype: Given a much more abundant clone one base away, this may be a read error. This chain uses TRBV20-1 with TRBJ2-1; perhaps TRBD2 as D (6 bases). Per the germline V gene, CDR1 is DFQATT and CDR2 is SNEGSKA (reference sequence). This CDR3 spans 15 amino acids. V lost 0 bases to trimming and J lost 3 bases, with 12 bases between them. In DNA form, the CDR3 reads TGCAGTGCTAGAGACGGAGTGGGGGGCTACAATGAGCAGTTCTTC. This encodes CSARDGVGGYNEQFF.

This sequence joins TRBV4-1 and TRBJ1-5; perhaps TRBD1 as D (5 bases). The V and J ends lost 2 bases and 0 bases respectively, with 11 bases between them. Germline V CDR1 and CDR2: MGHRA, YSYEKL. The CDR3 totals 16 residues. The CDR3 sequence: CASSQFRGSSNQPQHF. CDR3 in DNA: TGCGCCAGCAGCCAATTTAGGGGAAGTAGCAATCAGCCCCAGCATTTT.

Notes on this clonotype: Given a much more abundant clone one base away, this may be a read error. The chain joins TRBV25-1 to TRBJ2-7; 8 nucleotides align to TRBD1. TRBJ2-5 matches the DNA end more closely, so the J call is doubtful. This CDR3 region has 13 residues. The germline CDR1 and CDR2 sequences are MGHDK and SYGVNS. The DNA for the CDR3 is TGTGTCAGCACGACAGGGGCCATGGAGACCCAGTACTTC. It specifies CVSTTGAMETQYF.

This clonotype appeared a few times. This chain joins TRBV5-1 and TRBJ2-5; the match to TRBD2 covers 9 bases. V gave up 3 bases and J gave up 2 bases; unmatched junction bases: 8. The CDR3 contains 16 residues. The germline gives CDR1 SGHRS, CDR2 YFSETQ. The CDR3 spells CASSSQRGVLQETQYF. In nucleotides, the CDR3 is TGCGCCAGCAGCTCCCAGCGGGGGGTCCTTCAAGAGACCCAGTACTTC.

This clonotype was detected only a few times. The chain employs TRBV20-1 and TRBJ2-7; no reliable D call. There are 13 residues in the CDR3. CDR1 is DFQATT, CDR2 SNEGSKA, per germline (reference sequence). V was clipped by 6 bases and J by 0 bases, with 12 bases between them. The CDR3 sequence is CSAGRLSSYEQYF. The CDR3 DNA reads TGCAGTGCCGGTCGACTCTCCTCCTACGAGCAGTACTTC.

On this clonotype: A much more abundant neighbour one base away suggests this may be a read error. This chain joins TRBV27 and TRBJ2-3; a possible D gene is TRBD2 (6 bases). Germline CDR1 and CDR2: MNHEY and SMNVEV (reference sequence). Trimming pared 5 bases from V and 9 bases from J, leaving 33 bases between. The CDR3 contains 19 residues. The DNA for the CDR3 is TGTGCCAGCAGTCCGACTACCTATAGAACAACTAGCACATTGGTGACGCAGTATTTT. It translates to CASSPTTYRTTSTLVTQYF.

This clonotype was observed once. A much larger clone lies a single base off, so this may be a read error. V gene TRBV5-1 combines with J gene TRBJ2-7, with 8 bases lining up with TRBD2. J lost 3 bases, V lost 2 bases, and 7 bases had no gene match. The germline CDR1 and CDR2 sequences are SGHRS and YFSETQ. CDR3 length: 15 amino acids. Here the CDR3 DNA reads TGCGCCAGCAGCTTCTACCGGGAGGGACTCTACGAGCAGTACTTC. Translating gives CASSFYREGLYEQYF.

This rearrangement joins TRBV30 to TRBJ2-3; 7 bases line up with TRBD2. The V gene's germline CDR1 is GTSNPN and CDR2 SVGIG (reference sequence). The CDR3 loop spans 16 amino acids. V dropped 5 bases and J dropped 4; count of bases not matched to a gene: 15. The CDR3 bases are TGTGCCTGGGGGGGGTTCAGGACTAGGACCTCAGATACGCAGTATTTT. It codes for CAWGGFRTRTSDTQYF.

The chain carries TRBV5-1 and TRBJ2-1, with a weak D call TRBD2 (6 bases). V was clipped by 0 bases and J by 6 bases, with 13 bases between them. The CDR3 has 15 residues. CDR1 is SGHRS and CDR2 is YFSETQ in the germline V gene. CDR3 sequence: CASSLDSLARNEQFF. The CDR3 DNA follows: TGCGCCAGCAGCTTGGATAGTCTAGCGCGCAATGAGCAGTTCTTC.

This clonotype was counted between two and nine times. The CDR3 spells CATSPGMTGGLYEQYF. The CDR3 nucleotides read TGTGCCACCAGCCCGGGGATGACGGGGGGGCTCTACGAGCAGTACTTC. The chain is built from TRBV15 and TRBJ2-7, with 8 positions matching TRBD2. Germline loops: CDR1 LNHNV, CDR2 YYDKDF (reference sequence). The CDR3 totals 16 residues. V was pared by 5 bases and J by 3 bases, with 12 bases of the junction left unmatched.

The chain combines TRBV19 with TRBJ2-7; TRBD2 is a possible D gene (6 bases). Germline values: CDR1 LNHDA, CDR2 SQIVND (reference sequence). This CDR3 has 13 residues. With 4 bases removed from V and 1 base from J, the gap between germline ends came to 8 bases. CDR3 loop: CASSRGESYEQYF. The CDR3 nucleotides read TGTGCCAGTAGTAGGGGGGAATCCTACGAGCAGTACTTC.

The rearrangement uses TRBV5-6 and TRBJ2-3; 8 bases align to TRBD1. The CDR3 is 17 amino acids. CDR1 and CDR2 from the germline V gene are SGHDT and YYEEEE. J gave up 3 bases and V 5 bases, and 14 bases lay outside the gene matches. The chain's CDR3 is CASRPGQGVFLTDTQYF. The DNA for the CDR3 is TGTGCCAGCAGGCCTGGACAGGGTGTATTCCTGACAGATACGCAGTATTTT.

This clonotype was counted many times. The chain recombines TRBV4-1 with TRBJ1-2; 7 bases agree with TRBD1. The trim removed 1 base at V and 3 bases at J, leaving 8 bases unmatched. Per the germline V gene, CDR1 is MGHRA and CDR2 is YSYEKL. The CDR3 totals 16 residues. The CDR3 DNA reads TGCGCCAGCAGCCAAGCCCCCCTAACAGGGGACTATGGCTACACCTTC. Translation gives CASSQAPLTGDYGYTF.

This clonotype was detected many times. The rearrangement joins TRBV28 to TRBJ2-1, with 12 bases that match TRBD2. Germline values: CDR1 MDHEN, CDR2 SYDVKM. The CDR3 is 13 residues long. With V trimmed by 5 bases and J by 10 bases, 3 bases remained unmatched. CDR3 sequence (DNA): TGTGCCAGCAGTAGAGGACTAGCGGGAGAGCAGTTCTTC. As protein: CASSRGLAGEQFF.

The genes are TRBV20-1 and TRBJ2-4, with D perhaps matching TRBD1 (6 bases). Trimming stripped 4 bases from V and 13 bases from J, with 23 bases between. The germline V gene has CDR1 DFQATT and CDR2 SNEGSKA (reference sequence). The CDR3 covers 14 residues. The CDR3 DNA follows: TGCAGTGCTAAGCCCTCGCTGGACAGCCTGAGGCAGTACTTC. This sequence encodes CSAKPSLDSLRQYF.

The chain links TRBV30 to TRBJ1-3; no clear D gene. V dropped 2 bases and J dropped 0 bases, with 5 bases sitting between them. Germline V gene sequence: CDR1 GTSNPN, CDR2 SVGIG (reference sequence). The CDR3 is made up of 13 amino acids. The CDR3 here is CAWSMNSGNTIYF. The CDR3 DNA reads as TGTGCCTGGAGTATGAACTCTGGAAACACCATATATTTT.

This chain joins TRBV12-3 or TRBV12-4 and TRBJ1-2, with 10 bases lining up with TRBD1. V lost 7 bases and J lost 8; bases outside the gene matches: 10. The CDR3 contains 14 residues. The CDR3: CASTTRQGAGGYTF. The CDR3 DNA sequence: TGTGCCAGCACCACCCGACAGGGGGCGGGGGGCTACACCTTC.

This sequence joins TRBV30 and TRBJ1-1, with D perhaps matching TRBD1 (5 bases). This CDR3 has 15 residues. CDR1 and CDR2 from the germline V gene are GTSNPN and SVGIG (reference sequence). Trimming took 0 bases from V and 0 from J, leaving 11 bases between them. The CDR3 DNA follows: TGTGCCTGGAGTGTACTGGCAGGGCTGAACACTGAAGCTTTCTTT. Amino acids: CAWSVLAGLNTEAFF.

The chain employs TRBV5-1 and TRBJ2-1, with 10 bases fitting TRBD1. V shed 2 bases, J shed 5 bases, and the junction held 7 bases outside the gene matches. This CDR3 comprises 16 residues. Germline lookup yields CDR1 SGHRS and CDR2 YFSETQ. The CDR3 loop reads CASSLDSGQGHNEQFF. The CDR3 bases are TGCGCCAGCAGCTTAGACTCGGGACAGGGGCACAATGAGCAGTTCTTC.

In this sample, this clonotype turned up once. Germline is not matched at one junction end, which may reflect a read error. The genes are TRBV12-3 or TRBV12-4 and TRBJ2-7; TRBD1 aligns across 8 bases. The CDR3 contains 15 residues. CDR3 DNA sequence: TGTGCCAGCGGTTTCGACAGGGGCCTTTCCTACGAGCAGTACTTC. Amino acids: CASGFDRGLSYEQYF.

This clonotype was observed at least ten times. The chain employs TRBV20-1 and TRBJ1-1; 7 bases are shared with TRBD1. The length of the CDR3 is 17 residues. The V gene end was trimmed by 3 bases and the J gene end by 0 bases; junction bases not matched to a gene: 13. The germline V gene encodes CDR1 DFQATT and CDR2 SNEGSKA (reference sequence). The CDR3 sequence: CSARVGTVDPMNTEAFF. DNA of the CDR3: TGCAGTGCTAGGGTCGGGACAGTGGACCCCATGAACACTGAAGCTTTCTTT.

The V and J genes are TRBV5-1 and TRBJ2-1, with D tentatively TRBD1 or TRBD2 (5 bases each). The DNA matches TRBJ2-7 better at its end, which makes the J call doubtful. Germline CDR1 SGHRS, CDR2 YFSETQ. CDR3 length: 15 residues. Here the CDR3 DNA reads TGCGCCAGCAGCCCAGAGGGGCAGGGATACAATGAGCAGTACTTC. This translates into CASSPEGQGYNEQYF.

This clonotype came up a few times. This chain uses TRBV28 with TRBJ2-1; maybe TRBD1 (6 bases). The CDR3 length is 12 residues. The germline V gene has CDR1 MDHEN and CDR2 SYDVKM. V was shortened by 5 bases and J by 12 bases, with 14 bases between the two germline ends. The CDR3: CASSHRVRGQFF. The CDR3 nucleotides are TGTGCCAGCAGTCACAGGGTTAGGGGGCAGTTCTTC.

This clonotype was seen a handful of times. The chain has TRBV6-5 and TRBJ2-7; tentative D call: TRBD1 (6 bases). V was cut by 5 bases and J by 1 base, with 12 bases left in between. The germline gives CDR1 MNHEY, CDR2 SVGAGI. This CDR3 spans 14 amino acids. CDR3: CASSTRDKSYEQYF. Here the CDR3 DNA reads TGTGCCAGCAGTACCCGGGACAAGTCCTACGAGCAGTACTTC.

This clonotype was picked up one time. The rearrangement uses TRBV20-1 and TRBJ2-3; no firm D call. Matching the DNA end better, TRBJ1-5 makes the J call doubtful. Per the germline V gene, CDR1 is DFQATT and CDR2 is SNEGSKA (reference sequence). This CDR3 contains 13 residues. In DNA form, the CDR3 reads TGCAGTGCTAGAGTCCCTAGAACAGATACGCAGCATTTT. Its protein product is CSARVPRTDTQHF.

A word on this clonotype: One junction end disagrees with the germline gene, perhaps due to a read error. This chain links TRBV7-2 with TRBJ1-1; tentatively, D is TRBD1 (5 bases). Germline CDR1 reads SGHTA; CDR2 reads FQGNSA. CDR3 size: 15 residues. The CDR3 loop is CVSSFWGRSNTEAFF. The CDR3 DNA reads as TGTGTCAGCAGCTTCTGGGGCAGATCGAACACTGAAGCTTTCTTT.

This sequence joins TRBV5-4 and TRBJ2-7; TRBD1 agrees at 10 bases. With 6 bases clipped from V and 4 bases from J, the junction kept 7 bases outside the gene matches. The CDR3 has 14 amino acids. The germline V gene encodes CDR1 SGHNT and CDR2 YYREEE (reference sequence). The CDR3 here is CASMRQGARYEQYF. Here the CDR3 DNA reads TGTGCCAGCATGCGACAGGGGGCACGATACGAGCAGTACTTC.